This is a list of T cell receptor beta chains from one sample in a study of T-cell reconstitution after alpha-beta-depleted transplantation in children. TCRdb redid the calling of the PCR reads with MiXCR, one entry per CDR3 protein. The repertoire holds over 100,000 distinct CDR3 sequences, with 10% as singletons. Sample: PBMCs, taken before TCRalphabeta/CD19-depleted stem cell transplant. The receptors shown here come from a boy younger than 10 with acute lymphoblastic leukemia, due to receive a stem cell transplant. CDR3s include the opening cysteine and the closing phenylalanine or tryptophan. D genes are given only for firm matches. Rows give clone size only sometimes, using once, few, many, or a class for an expanded clone.

d_gene | j_gene | v_gene | abundance | CDR3nt | CDR3aa
TRBD1 | TRBJ2-5 | TRBV7-9 | - | TGTGCCAGCAGACGGCAGGGGGCTATGGAGACCCAGTACTTC | CASRRQGAMETQYF
TRBD1 | TRBJ2-5 | TRBV5-1 | - | TGCGCCAGCAGCTGGGGACAGGGAGGGAAGACCCAGTACTTC | CASSWGQGGKTQYF
- | TRBJ2-2 | TRBV7-2 | many | TGTGCCAGCAGCTTAGACGGGCGGCGCACCGGGGAGCTGTTTTTT | CASSLDGRRTGELFF
TRBD1 | TRBJ2-1 | TRBV6-5 | many | TGTGCCAGCAGTACCGACAGGGGATCCTACAATGAGCAGTTCTTC | CASSTDRGSYNEQFF
- | TRBJ1-2 | TRBV20-1 | - | TGCAGTGCTAGAGACCGTAGACCCCCTATGGCTACACCTTTC | CSARDRRPPMATPF
TRBD2 | TRBJ2-1 | TRBV2 | - | TGTGCCAGCAGTGGAGCGGGAGGATCCTACAATGAGCAGTTCTTC | CASSGAGGSYNEQFF
- | TRBJ2-5 | TRBV5-1 | few | TGCGCCAGCAGCTTGTATACTGGGGTATCTCGGGAGACCCAGTACTTC | CASSLYTGVSRETQYF
TRBD2 | TRBJ2-7 | TRBV6-5 | many | TGTGCCAGCAGTTACGCTAGCGGGAGGTTGAGAAACGAGCAGTACTTC | CASSYASGRLRNEQYF
TRBD2 | TRBJ2-7 | TRBV27 | - | TGTGCCAGCGGAGGCGTGGGAGGGGCCTACGAGCAGTACTTC | CASGGVGGAYEQYF
- | TRBJ2-7 | TRBV25-1 | few | TGTGCCAGCAGTGAATTAAATGGGGTTGGGCAGAAAAGCTCCTACGAGCAGTACTTC | CASSELNGVGQKSSYEQYF
TRBD2 | TRBJ2-1 | TRBV12-3/TRBV12-4 | few | TGTGCCAGCAGCTTTCGCGGGACTAGGCAGTTCTTC | CASSFRGTRQFF
TRBD2 | TRBJ2-1 | TRBV19 | few | TGTGCCAGTACTCCCGGGAGGCGTCTCTCCTACAATGAGCAGTTCTTC | CASTPGRRLSYNEQFF
TRBD2 | TRBJ2-3 | TRBV29-1 | many | TGCAGCGTTGATACCGCACCGGGACTAGCGGGAGAGGGTGATACGCAGTATTTT | CSVDTAPGLAGEGDTQYF
- | TRBJ2-1 | TRBV20-1 | - | TGCAGTGCTAGGGGGCGGAGGGCCAATGAGCAGTTCTTC | CSARGRRANEQFF
- | TRBJ2-1 | TRBV6-2/TRBV6-3 | - | TGTGCCAGCAGTGAGCTGGGGGGGGCCCATGAGCAGTTCTTC | CASSELGGAHEQFF
TRBD2 | TRBJ2-3 | TRBV12-3/TRBV12-4 | many | TGTGCCAGCAGTTTAGGCGGGAGAGCGCAGTATTTT | CASSLGGRAQYF
- | TRBJ2-5 | TRBV6-2/TRBV6-3 | few | TGTGCCAGCAGTGGCGGAGGATTAATACAAGAGACCCAGTACTTC | CASSGGGLIQETQYF
- | TRBJ1-1 | TRBV30 | - | TGTGCCTGGGAACTCACTGAAGCTTTCTTT | CAWELTEAFF
- | TRBJ2-1 | TRBV5-4 | - | TGTGCCAGCAGCTTCCGGGGGCGAGCGGGCCAAACGAATGAGCAGTTCTTC | CASSFRGRAGQTNEQFF
- | TRBJ2-3 | TRBV7-9 | - | TGTGCCAGCAGCTTAGACCGACACGGCACAGATACGCAGTATTTT | CASSLDRHGTDTQYF
- | TRBJ2-3 | TRBV7-6 | few | TGTGCCAGCAGCTTAACCGCAGGGTGGGGAGATACGCAGTATTTT | CASSLTAGWGDTQYF
- | TRBJ2-1 | TRBV5-1 | few | TGCGCCAGCAGTCATAGTAATGCCTACAATGAGCAGTTCTTC | CASSHSNAYNEQFF
- | TRBJ1-1 | TRBV6-5 | - | TGTGCCAGCAGTTACTTCCCTCCTGACCCGAACACTGAAGCTTTCTTT | CASSYFPPDPNTEAFF
TRBD2 | TRBJ2-5 | TRBV9 | - | TGTGCCAGCAGCGTAGGGTGGGGAGGGCTAGAGACCCAGTACTTC | CASSVGWGGLETQYF
- | TRBJ2-2 | TRBV11-3 | many | TGTGCCAGCAGCCTATACAGGGCCACCGGGGAGCTGTTTTTT | CASSLYRATGELFF
- | TRBJ2-3 | TRBV4-1 | many | TGCGCCAGCAGCCAAGAGATGGTGGGAACAGATACGCAGTATTTT | CASSQEMVGTDTQYF
TRBD2 | TRBJ2-1 | TRBV7-9 | many | TGTGCCAGCAGCACCCCTAGCGGTGTGCTTCCGTGGAATGAGCAGTTCTTC | CASSTPSGVLPWNEQFF
- | TRBJ2-7 | TRBV7-6 | many | TGTGCCAGCAGCTTAGGCCATGGGGGGGGCCCCTACGAGCAGTACTTC | CASSLGHGGGPYEQYF
- | TRBJ2-1 | TRBV12-3/TRBV12-4 | - | TGTGCCAGCAGTTGGGACTCCTCGAGGAATGAGCAGTTCTTC | CASSWDSSRNEQFF
- | TRBJ2-3 | TRBV6-1 | few | TGTGCCAGCAGTGAAATAGGACAGCAGTATTTT | CASSEIGQQYF
TRBD1 | TRBJ2-7 | TRBV5-1 | - | TGCGCCAGCAGCTGGGGACAGGGGGCCGACGAGCAGTACTTC | CASSWGQGADEQYF
- | TRBJ2-3 | TRBV24-1 | - | TGTGCCACCAGTGATTCGACGGGAGATACGCAGTATTTT | CATSDSTGDTQYF
TRBD2 | TRBJ2-1 | TRBV6-5 | many | TGTGCCAGCAGTTACAAATTCGGGAGGCACACTGAGCAGTTCTTC | CASSYKFGRHTEQFF
- | TRBJ2-1 | TRBV6-1 | many | TGTGCCAGCAGTGCCGGGTCCGGGACTGGGGCGAATGAGCAGTTCTTC | CASSAGSGTGANEQFF
TRBD2 | TRBJ2-1 | TRBV27 | many | TGTGCCAGCAAGACTTCGGGAGGCACCTACAATGAGCAGTTCTTC | CASKTSGGTYNEQFF
TRBD2 | TRBJ2-1 | TRBV2 | few | TGTGCCAGCAGGACTAGCGGGAGGACCTTCTCCTACAATGAGCAGTTCTTC | CASRTSGRTFSYNEQFF
- | TRBJ1-2 | TRBV27 | - | TGTGCCAGCAGTTTATCCCAGGGAAACAAAGGCTACACCTTC | CASSLSQGNKGYTF
- | TRBJ2-3 | TRBV2 | - | TGTGCCGCTGGGGGGAGTGCGCAGTATTTT | CAAGGSAQYF
- | TRBJ2-2 | TRBV5-1 | many | TGCGCCAGCAGCTTGGAGTCCCTGACGTTTTTT | CASSLESLTFF
- | TRBJ2-1 | TRBV21-1 | - | TGTGCCGAACATTACGCTAGCGGGAGTATAGGTGAGCAGTTCTTC | CAEHYASGSIGEQFF
- | TRBJ2-7 | TRBV12-3/TRBV12-4 | few | TGTGCCAGCAGTAACAATGGTGGGCGTTACGAGCAGTACTTC | CASSNNGGRYEQYF
TRBD2 | TRBJ2-1 | TRBV3-1 | large | TGTGCCAGCATGCCAGCGGGACCCTCCAATGAGCAGTTCTTC | CASMPAGPSNEQFF
TRBD2 | TRBJ2-7 | TRBV20-1 | many | TGCAGTGCTTCCGGGACTAGTGGGTACGAGCAGTACTTC | CSASGTSGYEQYF
TRBD2 | TRBJ2-7 | TRBV28 | - | TGTGCCAGCAACCCGCGACTAGCGGGAGTTCACCGCTACGAGCAGTACTTC | CASNPRLAGVHRYEQYF
- | TRBJ2-1 | TRBV7-3 | - | TGTGCCAGCAGCTTAAGAGAGGGTAGTGAGCAGTTCTTC | CASSLREGSEQFF
TRBD1 | TRBJ1-1 | TRBV28 | - | TGTGCCAGCAGCCGGGGACAGGGGGCCCCGAACACTGAAGCTTTCTTT | CASSRGQGAPNTEAFF
- | TRBJ1-1 | TRBV29-1 | few | TGCAGCGTCGCGTCCCCGAACACTGAAGCTTTCTTT | CSVASPNTEAFF
- | TRBJ2-2 | TRBV6-1 | - | TGTGCCAGCAGAGGAACAGCCGCCGGCCGGGGCGGGGAGCTGTTTTTT | CASRGTAAGRGGELFF
TRBD1 | TRBJ1-1 | TRBV20-1 | many | TGCAGTGCTAGTCCGGGACAGGGATACACTGAAGCTTTCTTT | CSASPGQGYTEAFF
- | TRBJ2-1 | TRBV3-1 | few | TGTGCCAGCAGTCGATCCGGGACTGGCATCGCGAATGAGCAGTTCTTC | CASSRSGTGIANEQFF
TRBD1 | TRBJ2-5 | TRBV7-6 | - | TGTGCCAGCAGCTTCCGGGACAGGGCTCTATTCCAAGAGACCCAGTACTTC | CASSFRDRALFQETQYF
- | TRBJ2-3 | TRBV20-1 | - | TGCAGTGCTAGAGTTAGAGGAGGGCCTCTAGTTTGGGATACGCAGTATTTT | CSARVRGGPLVWDTQYF